The entry below describes one T cell receptor (beta chain). Its cognate antigen is unknown. A far larger clone is off by one base, so a read error is likely. PBMC DNA, left unsorted, was sequenced on ten immunoSEQ deep assay plates. The protocol was immunoSEQ multiplex PCR, while the TCRdb copy is restricted to in-frame clones and leaves out a portion. The sample comprises about 490,000 clones, over 60% of which are singletons, and 10% to 15% rests with the top ten. CDR3 size: 16 residues. This record belongs to a study of shared clonotypes between healthy human individuals. Study-wide results and caveats: Blood was the sole source, and tissue repertoires probably differ.

The source is a woman aged 40 to 50 in good health. Some clones in this sample may be carry-over from other donors' samples. The chain couples TRBV21-1 to TRBJ2-1; the table calls TRBD1, which could not be checked here. TRBV21-1 is deemed a pseudogene. Sequencing input: PBMCs. The CDR3 loop reads CASSNWGRDRNNGQFF. The DNA of the CDR3 is TGTGCCAGCAGCAATTGGGGTCGGGACAGGAACAATGGGCAGTTCTTC.